A selection of T cell receptor beta chains follows, all from one sample in a study of Ad26.COV2.S vaccination and SARS-CoV-2 variants. Assay: immunoSEQ multiplex PCR; the TCRdb copy retains only in-frame clones and omits some. The sample comprises some 340,000 clones, around four fifths of which are singletons, and 2% to 2.5% rests with the top ten. The starting material was peripheral blood, obtained in a trial of Ad26.COV2.S vaccine versus placebo. The receptors here all came from a person aged 18 to 65 who received the Ad26.COV2.S COVID-19 vaccine or a placebo. Both conserved end residues are part of each CDR3. A D gene is named only where the DNA matches it firmly. Not all rows give a size; the values are once, few, many and, for expanded clones, a class.

cdr3_aa	cdr3_nt	v_call	j_call	d_call	clone_size
CSVEDPGTGGFGYTF	TGCAGCGTTGAAGATCCCGGGACAGGGGGCTTTGGCTACACCTTC	TRBV29-1	TRBJ1-2	TRBD1	few
CASSKRLAGSTDTQYF	TGTGCCAGTAGTAAACGACTAGCGGGAAGCACAGATACGCAGTATTTT	TRBV19	TRBJ2-3	TRBD2	NA
CASSLRQAAVYGYTF	TGTGCCAGCAGCTTGCGTCAGGCGGCCGTTTATGGCTACACCTTC	TRBV5-5	TRBJ1-2	NA	NA
CASSEAGGTLFDTQYF	TGTGCCAGCAGTGAAGCTGGGGGGACCCTCTTCGATACGCAGTATTTT	TRBV2	TRBJ2-3	NA	NA
CVRERVNEQFF	TGCGTGAGGGAGCGGGTGAATGAGCAGTTCTTC	TRBV20-1	TRBJ2-1	NA	NA
CASSLPRGDSTDTQYF	TGTGCCAGCAGCCTACCAAGGGGGGATAGCACAGATACGCAGTATTTT	TRBV21-1	TRBJ2-3	NA	NA
CASSQDVAGDTQETQYF	TGTGCCAGCAGCCAAGATGTAGCGGGGGATACCCAAGAGACCCAGTACTTC	TRBV4-2	TRBJ2-5	TRBD2	NA
CASSEGPLLAAFF	TGTGCCAGCAGTGAAGGACCGCTACTGGCAGCTTTCTTT	TRBV6-1	TRBJ1-1	NA	NA
CASSLGRNTEAFF	TGTGCCAGCAGCTTGGGCAGGAACACTGAAGCTTTCTTT	TRBV11-2	TRBJ1-1	NA	NA
CASSLAGAVTNYGYTF	TGTGCCAGCAGCTTGGCAGGGGCGGTCACTAACTATGGCTACACCTTC	TRBV5-5	TRBJ1-2	NA	once
CASSPDRESGYTF	TGTGCCAGCAGCCCGGACAGGGAGAGTGGCTACACCTTC	TRBV11-1	TRBJ1-2	TRBD1	NA
CASSPWGESSYNSPLHF	TGTGCCAGCAGCCCGTGGGGGGAAAGCTCCTATAATTCACCCCTCCACTTT	TRBV7-2	TRBJ1-6	NA	NA
CASSPLDWGGYEQFF	TGTGCCAGCAGCCCGCTGGACTGGGGAGGGTATGAGCAGTTCTTC	TRBV7-9	TRBJ2-1	TRBD2	NA
CASSRGGAGGIGELFF	TGTGCCAGTAGTAGGGGAGGGGCAGGGGGAATCGGGGAGCTGTTTTTT	TRBV19	TRBJ2-2	NA	NA
CASSPDRGDGELFF	TGTGCCAGCAGTCCGGACAGGGGGGACGGGGAGCTGTTTTTT	TRBV5-5	TRBJ2-2	TRBD1	NA
CASSFQRELFF	TGCGCCAGCAGCTTTCAGCGGGAGCTGTTTTTT	TRBV5-1	TRBJ2-2	NA	NA
CASSFQGETQYF	TGTGCCAGCAGCTTCCAGGGTGAGACCCAGTACTTC	TRBV11-3	TRBJ2-5	NA	once
CASSLGLAEAYNEQFF	TGTGCCAGCAGCTTAGGCCTAGCGGAAGCCTACAATGAGCAGTTCTTC	TRBV7-2	TRBJ2-1	TRBD2	NA
CASSTMGQGVPYEQYF	TGTGCCAGCAGTACCATGGGACAGGGAGTTCCTTACGAGCAGTACTTC	TRBV28	TRBJ2-7	TRBD1	NA
CASSLEGGGYEQYF	TGTGCCAGCAGCTTAGAGGGGGGAGGGTACGAGCAGTACTTC	TRBV7-2	TRBJ2-7	NA	once
CASSPRGPNTGELFF	TGTGCCAGCAGCCCGAGGGGTCCGAACACCGGGGAGCTGTTTTTT	TRBV5-5	TRBJ2-2	NA	NA
CASSPQGPYNSPLHF	TGTGCCAGCAGCCCGCAGGGACCGTATAATTCACCCCTCCACTTT	TRBV7-9	TRBJ1-6	NA	NA
CASSQDRPGQSPLHF	TGTGCCAGCAGCCAAGACCGTCCGGGACAGTCGCCCCTCCACTTT	TRBV14	TRBJ1-6	TRBD1	few